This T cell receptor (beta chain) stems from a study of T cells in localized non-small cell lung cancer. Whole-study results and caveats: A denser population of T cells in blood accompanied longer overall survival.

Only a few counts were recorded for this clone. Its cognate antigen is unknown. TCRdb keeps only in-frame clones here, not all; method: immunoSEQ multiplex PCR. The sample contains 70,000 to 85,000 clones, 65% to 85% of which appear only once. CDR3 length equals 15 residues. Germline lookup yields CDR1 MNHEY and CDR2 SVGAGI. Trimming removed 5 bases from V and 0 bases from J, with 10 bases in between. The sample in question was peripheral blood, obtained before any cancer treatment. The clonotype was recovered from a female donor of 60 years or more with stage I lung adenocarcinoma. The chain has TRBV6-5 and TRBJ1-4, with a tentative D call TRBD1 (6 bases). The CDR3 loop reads CASSPGQATNEKLFF. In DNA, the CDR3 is TGTGCCAGCAGTCCGGGACAAGCAACTAATGAAAAACTGTTTTTT.